The T cell receptor (beta chain) described here comes from a study of beta chain features in type 1 diabetes. Overall study: When patients were set against healthy donors, age, gender and cell yields were similar. All samples combined gave just under 110 million sorted cells for examination.

This clone was seen more than once but under ten times. Sequencing targeted expressed TCRB transcripts, as all isolated RNA had been reverse transcribed. Assay used: immunoSEQ multiplex PCR; TCRdb lists only in-frame clones, some missing. The table lists a few hundred thousand clones, roughly 11% of them singletons. Only one heparinised blood draw was taken per donor, and its volume averaged approximately 0.11 L. The CDR3 spans 15 residues. Germline V gene lookup returns CDR1 SGHTA and CDR2 FQGTGA. V shed 1 base, J shed 3 bases, and the junction held 4 bases outside the gene matches. V gene TRBV7-3 combines with J gene TRBJ2-7; 9 positions agree with TRBD2. This clonotype was sampled from a woman under 40 in good health. Input material: naive CD4+ T cells from blood. CDR3 in DNA: TGTGCCAGCAGCTTAAGAGCGGGAGGCAGCTACGAGCAGTACTTC. It is translated as CASSLRAGGSYEQYF.